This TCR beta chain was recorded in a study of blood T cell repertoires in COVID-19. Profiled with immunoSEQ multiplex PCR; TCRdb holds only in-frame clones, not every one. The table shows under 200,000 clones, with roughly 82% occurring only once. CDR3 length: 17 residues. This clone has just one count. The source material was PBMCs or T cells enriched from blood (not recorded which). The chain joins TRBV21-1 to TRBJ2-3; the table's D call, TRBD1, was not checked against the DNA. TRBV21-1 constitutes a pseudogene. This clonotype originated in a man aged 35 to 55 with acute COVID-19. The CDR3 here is CASSKARTGGSGDTQYF. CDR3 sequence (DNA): TGTGCCAGCAGCAAGGCCCGGACAGGCGGAAGTGGAGATACGCAGTATTTT.